The T cell receptor (beta chain) described here comes from a study of T cell repertoires in cytomegalovirus infection. Study in general: HLA-B-restricted CMV epitopes that are well studied were used alongside recently identified HLA-C-restricted ones. Carrying CMV and the relevant HLA type showed in public TCR beta signatures.

Study observations and caveats: HLA-C-restricted CMV-specific TCR beta clonotypes were dominant in the ex vivo response.

TCRdb reprocessed the reads with MiXCR, giving one entry per CDR3 protein. The sample comprises around 710,000 distinct CDR3 sequences, about 27% of which are singletons, and 10% to 15% rests with the top ten. The germline gives CDR1 MNHEY, CDR2 SVGEGT. This CDR3 comprises 13 residues. V was trimmed by 7 bases and J by 2 bases, leaving 11 bases between them. A word on this clonotype: Its specificity is unknown.

The sequence was collected from a human donor in good health (CMV status not recorded). Some clones in this sample may be carry-over from other donors' samples. The specimen was cultured CD8+ T cells from PBMCs, collected from culture after CMV antigen stimulation. This rearrangement joins TRBV6-2 or TRBV6-3 to TRBJ1-2; a possible D gene is TRBD1 (5 bases). CDR3 residues: CASTRDSNYGYTF. The DNA for the CDR3 is TGTGCCAGCACCCGGGACTCAAACTATGGCTACACCTTC.